The rows below give T cell receptor beta chains drawn from one sample of a study of identical twins. TCRdb reprocessed the 5' RACE reads via MiXCR and lists one record per CDR3 protein. This sample has 570,000 or so distinct CDR3 sequences, with roughly 9.9% found just once. These data were likewise used in another study, on yellow fever vaccine responses in identical twins.

Sequencing was carried out using PBMCs. The receptors shown here come from a woman between 18 and 29 years old in good health. The CDR3 runs from the conserved cysteine through the conserved F or W. The order of the fields is CDR3 protein, CDR3 DNA, J gene, D gene, clone size, V gene. The D gene is left open where the match is weak. The size entry is marked missing in some rows and otherwise reads once, few, many or a size class.

cdr3_aa: CASLRTQGSYEQYF; cdr3_nt: TGTGCCAGCCTTCGGACCCAGGGGTCCTACGAGCAGTACTTC; j_call: TRBJ2-7; d_call: -; clone_size: many; v_call: TRBV12-3/TRBV12-4
cdr3_aa: CSARKAGAAAGELFF; cdr3_nt: TGCAGTGCTAGAAAAGCGGGAGCGGCCGCCGGGGAGCTGTTTTTT; j_call: TRBJ2-2; d_call: TRBD2; clone_size: many; v_call: TRBV20-1
cdr3_aa: CASSDGTLNYGYTF; cdr3_nt: TGTGCCAGCAGTGACGGGACACTTAACTATGGCTACACCTTC; j_call: TRBJ1-2; d_call: -; clone_size: many; v_call: TRBV6-1
cdr3_aa: CASSLDWQVGATQYF; cdr3_nt: TGTGCCAGCAGCTTAGACTGGCAGGTTGGTGCTACGCAGTATTTT; j_call: TRBJ2-3; d_call: -; clone_size: -; v_call: TRBV7-3
cdr3_aa: CASSGKAGGRDTQYF; cdr3_nt: TGTGCCAGCAGCGGGAAAGCGGGGGGGAGAGATACGCAGTATTTT; j_call: TRBJ2-3; d_call: TRBD2; clone_size: -; v_call: TRBV5-5
cdr3_aa: CASSLVAGVQETQYF; cdr3_nt: TGTGCCAGCAGTTTAGTAGCGGGGGTACAAGAGACCCAGTACTTC; j_call: TRBJ2-5; d_call: TRBD2; clone_size: many; v_call: TRBV12-3/TRBV12-4
cdr3_aa: CASSYSTPRRSPTRTYEQYF; cdr3_nt: TGTGCCAGCAGTTACTCAACCCCCCGTCGGTCACCCACGCGAACCTACGAGCAGTACTTC; j_call: TRBJ2-7; d_call: -; clone_size: -; v_call: TRBV6-2/TRBV6-3
cdr3_aa: CASSPLGGQGYEQYF; cdr3_nt: TGTGCCAGCAGCCCCTTGGGGGGACAGGGTTACGAGCAGTACTTC; j_call: TRBJ2-7; d_call: TRBD1; clone_size: few; v_call: TRBV27
cdr3_aa: CASSPGNEQFF; cdr3_nt: TGTGCCAGCAGCCCAGGGAATGAGCAGTTCTTC; j_call: TRBJ2-1; d_call: -; clone_size: many; v_call: TRBV18
cdr3_aa: CASSFPVAEPTGELFF; cdr3_nt: TGTGCCAGCAGCTTCCCCGTAGCAGAGCCCACCGGGGAGCTGTTTTTT; j_call: TRBJ2-2; d_call: -; clone_size: many; v_call: TRBV7-9
cdr3_aa: CASSSPRPADNEQFF; cdr3_nt: TGTGCCAGCAGCTCGCCCCGCCCCGCCGACAATGAGCAGTTCTTC; j_call: TRBJ2-1; d_call: -; clone_size: -; v_call: TRBV7-2
cdr3_aa: CASSYSGPTSYEQYF; cdr3_nt: TGTGCCAGCAGTTACTCGGGACCGACCTCCTACGAGCAGTACTTC; j_call: TRBJ2-7; d_call: -; clone_size: -; v_call: TRBV6-2/TRBV6-3
cdr3_aa: CASSLLISGRRYVYNEQFF; cdr3_nt: TGTGCCAGCAGCTTGCTCATTAGCGGGAGGAGATACGTCTACAATGAGCAGTTCTTC; j_call: TRBJ2-1; d_call: TRBD2; clone_size: -; v_call: TRBV5-4
cdr3_aa: CASSQEGTHQPQHF; cdr3_nt: TGTGCCAGCAGCCAAGAGGGCACTCATCAGCCCCAGCATTTT; j_call: TRBJ1-5; d_call: -; clone_size: few; v_call: TRBV4-2
cdr3_aa: CATRWARFTDTQYF; cdr3_nt: TGTGCCACCAGATGGGCGAGGTTCACAGATACGCAGTATTTT; j_call: TRBJ2-3; d_call: -; clone_size: -; v_call: TRBV24-1
cdr3_aa: CASRTQTGFSPQWFF; cdr3_nt: TGTGCCAGCAGGACCCAGACAGGGTTTTCCCCCCAGTGGTTCTTC; j_call: TRBJ2-1; d_call: TRBD1; clone_size: few; v_call: TRBV28
cdr3_aa: CASSFSEDTEAFF; cdr3_nt: TGTGCCAGCAGTTTTTCTGAGGACACTGAAGCTTTCTTT; j_call: TRBJ1-1; d_call: -; clone_size: -; v_call: TRBV12-3/TRBV12-4
cdr3_aa: CASSLVRGGQRDTQYF; cdr3_nt: TGTGCCAGCAGCTTAGTGCGGGGGGGCCAACGGGATACGCAGTATTTT; j_call: TRBJ2-3; d_call: TRBD2; clone_size: -; v_call: TRBV7-2
cdr3_aa: CASSPLLGVENTGELFF; cdr3_nt: TGTGCCAGCAGCCCCCTTTTGGGGGTTGAGAACACCGGGGAGCTGTTTTTT; j_call: TRBJ2-2; d_call: -; clone_size: -; v_call: TRBV7-9
cdr3_aa: CASSPQGRYGYTF; cdr3_nt: TGTGCCAGCAGTCCACAGGGGCGCTATGGCTACACCTTC; j_call: TRBJ1-2; d_call: TRBD1; clone_size: many; v_call: TRBV12-3/TRBV12-4
cdr3_aa: CSARDRTGPHSFSYNEQFF; cdr3_nt: TGCAGTGCTAGAGATAGGACAGGCCCTCACTCCTTTTCCTACAATGAGCAGTTCTTC; j_call: TRBJ2-1; d_call: TRBD1; clone_size: many; v_call: TRBV20-1
cdr3_aa: CASSSTSKPARDTQYF; cdr3_nt: TGCGCCAGCAGCTCCACTAGCAAGCCGGCGAGAGATACGCAGTATTTT; j_call: TRBJ2-3; d_call: -; clone_size: once; v_call: TRBV5-1
cdr3_aa: CASSILPPGQGYNEQFF; cdr3_nt: TGTGCCAGCAGTATCCTCCCCCCGGGACAGGGATACAATGAGCAGTTCTTC; j_call: TRBJ2-1; d_call: TRBD1; clone_size: -; v_call: TRBV28
cdr3_aa: CASRRDRQAEKLFF; cdr3_nt: TGTGCCAGCAGACGGGACCGCCAAGCGGAAAAACTGTTTTTT; j_call: TRBJ1-4; d_call: -; clone_size: -; v_call: TRBV12-3/TRBV12-4
cdr3_aa: CASSKAGAYYEQYF; cdr3_nt: TGTGCCAGCAGCAAAGCGGGTGCCTACTACGAGCAGTACTTC; j_call: TRBJ2-7; d_call: -; clone_size: many; v_call: TRBV21-1
cdr3_aa: CASSLLSGGADTQYF; cdr3_nt: TGTGCCAGCAGTTTATTGTCGGGAGGGGCAGATACGCAGTATTTT; j_call: TRBJ2-3; d_call: TRBD2; clone_size: once; v_call: TRBV12-3/TRBV12-4
cdr3_aa: CASSMGVTGSTDTQYF; cdr3_nt: TGTGCCAGTAGTATGGGGGTGACAGGGAGCACAGATACGCAGTATTTT; j_call: TRBJ2-3; d_call: TRBD1; clone_size: -; v_call: TRBV19
cdr3_aa: CASNSQVSGANVLTF; cdr3_nt: TGTGCCAGCAATTCACAGGTCTCTGGGGCCAACGTCCTGACTTTC; j_call: TRBJ2-6; d_call: -; clone_size: many; v_call: TRBV6-5
cdr3_aa: CASSIGGRVGEQYF; cdr3_nt: TGTGCCAGTAGTATAGGGGGCAGGGTAGGCGAGCAGTACTTC; j_call: TRBJ2-7; d_call: -; clone_size: few; v_call: TRBV19
cdr3_aa: CASSPSPGQNYGYTF; cdr3_nt: TGTGCCAGCAGTCCGTCCCCGGGACAAAACTATGGCTACACCTTC; j_call: TRBJ1-2; d_call: -; clone_size: many; v_call: TRBV27
cdr3_aa: CSVIPGGGEQFF; cdr3_nt: TGCAGCGTTATCCCGGGAGGGGGGGAGCAGTTCTTC; j_call: TRBJ2-1; d_call: TRBD2; clone_size: many; v_call: TRBV29-1
cdr3_aa: CASSRGQGLNEQFF; cdr3_nt: TGTGCCAGCAGCCGTGGACAGGGGCTCAATGAGCAGTTCTTC; j_call: TRBJ2-1; d_call: TRBD1; clone_size: few; v_call: TRBV7-2
cdr3_aa: CASSPGRYSIQYF; cdr3_nt: TGCGCCAGCAGCCCGGGACGCTATAGCATTCAGTACTTC; j_call: TRBJ2-4; d_call: -; clone_size: many; v_call: TRBV4-3
cdr3_aa: CSARTGGGGYEQYF; cdr3_nt: TGCAGTGCTAGGACTGGAGGGGGGGGCTACGAGCAGTACTTC; j_call: TRBJ2-7; d_call: -; clone_size: many; v_call: TRBV20-1
cdr3_aa: CASSLDQQGAGGELFF; cdr3_nt: TGTGCTAGCAGCTTAGACCAACAGGGGGCCGGCGGGGAGCTGTTTTTT; j_call: TRBJ2-2; d_call: TRBD1; clone_size: -; v_call: TRBV7-7
cdr3_aa: CASSESSSGANVLTF; cdr3_nt: TGTGCCAGCAGTGAAAGCAGCTCTGGGGCCAACGTCCTGACTTTC; j_call: TRBJ2-6; d_call: -; clone_size: -; v_call: TRBV6-1
cdr3_aa: CASSLIPEETQYF; cdr3_nt: TGTGCCAGCAGTTTAATACCTGAAGAGACCCAGTACTTC; j_call: TRBJ2-5; d_call: -; clone_size: few; v_call: TRBV27
cdr3_aa: CASSYTASLLEAFF; cdr3_nt: TGTGCCAGCAGTTACACGGCCTCTCTCCTTGAAGCTTTCTTT; j_call: TRBJ1-1; d_call: -; clone_size: -; v_call: TRBV6-2/TRBV6-3
cdr3_aa: CASSDSGSSSYNEQFF; cdr3_nt: TGTGCCAGCAGTGATTCCGGCTCTAGCTCCTACAATGAGCAGTTCTTC; j_call: TRBJ2-1; d_call: -; clone_size: many; v_call: TRBV6-4
cdr3_aa: CASSQSNTQYF; cdr3_nt: TGTGCCAGCAGTCAAAGCAATACGCAGTATTTT; j_call: TRBJ2-3; d_call: -; clone_size: many; v_call: TRBV2
cdr3_aa: CSARLRGSAEAFF; cdr3_nt: TGCAGCGCCCGATTGAGGGGTAGCGCGGAAGCTTTCTTT; j_call: TRBJ1-1; d_call: -; clone_size: -; v_call: TRBV29-1
cdr3_aa: CASSLSSGRDTQYF; cdr3_nt: TGCGCCAGCAGCTTATCTAGCGGGAGGGATACGCAGTATTTT; j_call: TRBJ2-3; d_call: TRBD2; clone_size: many; v_call: TRBV5-1
cdr3_aa: CASSQVLSRKAGELFF; cdr3_nt: TGCGCCAGCAGCCAAGTGTTGAGTAGGAAGGCCGGGGAGCTGTTTTTT; j_call: TRBJ2-2; d_call: -; clone_size: many; v_call: TRBV4-1
cdr3_aa: CASSLIAGGPFEQYF; cdr3_nt: TGTGCCAGCAGTTTAATAGCGGGGGGGCCTTTCGAGCAGTACTTC; j_call: TRBJ2-7; d_call: TRBD2; clone_size: many; v_call: TRBV27
cdr3_aa: CASSLGEGTRQETQYF; cdr3_nt: TGTGCCAGCAGTTTAGGTGAGGGGACCCGGCAAGAGACCCAGTACTTC; j_call: TRBJ2-5; d_call: -; clone_size: many; v_call: TRBV12-3/TRBV12-4
cdr3_aa: CSARDPVTAEQFF; cdr3_nt: TGCAGTGCTAGAGACCCAGTGACGGCTGAGCAGTTCTTC; j_call: TRBJ2-1; d_call: -; clone_size: -; v_call: TRBV20-1
cdr3_aa: CASSRGGQKHNEQFF; cdr3_nt: TGCGCCAGCAGCCGAGGGGGCCAAAAACACAATGAGCAGTTCTTC; j_call: TRBJ2-1; d_call: TRBD1; clone_size: many; v_call: TRBV5-1
cdr3_aa: CASSDAGTAYGYTF; cdr3_nt: TGTGCCAGCAGTGACGCCGGGACAGCCTATGGCTACACCTTC; j_call: TRBJ1-2; d_call: TRBD1; clone_size: many; v_call: TRBV25-1
cdr3_aa: CASSYLAGPLNEQFF; cdr3_nt: TGTGCCAGCAGCTACCTAGCGGGCCCCCTCAATGAGCAGTTCTTC; j_call: TRBJ2-1; d_call: TRBD2; clone_size: -; v_call: TRBV28
cdr3_aa: CSANTPGLGRVGAQYF; cdr3_nt: TGCAGTGCCAACACTCCGGGACTGGGGCGGGTGGGGGCCCAGTACTTC; j_call: TRBJ2-5; d_call: -; clone_size: few; v_call: TRBV20-1
cdr3_aa: CASSLNRVETQYF; cdr3_nt: TGTGCCAGCAGCTTAAACAGGGTGGAGACCCAGTACTTC; j_call: TRBJ2-5; d_call: -; clone_size: -; v_call: TRBV7-2